The next 22 T cell receptor beta chains were all read from a single sample in a study of blood T cells in healthy people across ages. With a J-beta primer mix and a sample-barcoded 5' primer, a second PCR ran about 7 to 12 cycles. TCRdb re-called the 5' RACE reads with MiXCR, one entry per CDR3 protein. Of some 700,000 distinct CDR3 sequences in the sample, 20% to 25% were seen once. The sequencing sample was made of blood. The source of these receptors is a man aged 65 to 79 in good health.

This chain links TRBV6-2 or TRBV6-3 with TRBJ1-2, with D hard to call. There are 13 residues in the CDR3. Between the trimmed V and J ends, which lost 2 bases and 0 bases, there was a span of 4 bases. The germline gives CDR1 MNHEY, CDR2 SVGEGT. CDR3 amino acids: CASSYGANYGYTF. The CDR3 region has the DNA TGTGCCAGCAGTTACGGTGCTAACTATGGCTACACCTTC.

The gene calls are TRBV9 and TRBJ2-3; TRBD1 matches at 9 bases. This CDR3 has 15 amino acids. Germline CDR1 SGDLS, CDR2 YYNGEE. After removal of 7 bases from V and 5 bases from J, the junction contained 11 bases not matched to a gene. CDR3 sequence reads: CASGPRQGGLDTQYF. DNA for the CDR3: TGTGCCAGCGGACCAAGACAGGGGGGGTTAGATACGCAGTATTTT. The complete variable domain, with remaining parts taken from reference TRBV9 and TRBJ2-3, reads DSGVTQTPKHLITATGQRVTLRCSPRSGDLSVYWYQQSLDQGLQFLIQYYNGEERAKGNILERFSAQQFPDLHSELNLSSLELGDSALYFCASGPRQGGLDTQYFGPGTRLTVL.

This clonotype was seen a few times. This CDR3 is CASSFRLYSTDTQYF. The CDR3 DNA follows: TGTGCCAGCAGTTTTCGGCTCTATAGCACAGATACGCAGTATTTT. The V gene is TRBV12-3 or TRBV12-4, the J gene TRBJ2-3; D is uncertain. The CDR3 extends over 15 amino acids. The V end lost 3 bases, the J end lost 0 bases, and 10 bases lay between the germline ends.

This clonotype was seen many times. The CDR3 spells CASSQGLETQYF. In DNA form, the CDR3 reads TGTGCCAGCAGCCAAGGTCTGGAGACCCAGTACTTC. This chain links TRBV4-2 with TRBJ2-5; D is uncertain. CDR3 length: 12 amino acids. Per the germline V gene, CDR1 is LGHNA and CDR2 is YNFKEQ. V dropped 1 base and J dropped 5 bases, with 5 bases sitting between them.

This chain connects TRBV12-3 or TRBV12-4 to TRBJ2-1; 9 bases are a match to TRBD2. J was trimmed by 3 bases and V by 8 bases; bases with no gene match: 8. This CDR3 comprises 15 residues. CDR3: CASSFRREGYNEQFF. In DNA, the CDR3 is TGTGCCAGCTCCTTCCGGCGGGAGGGCTACAATGAGCAGTTCTTC.

The sample holds a few counts of this clonotype. The gene calls are TRBV5-6 and TRBJ2-7; tentatively, D is TRBD1 or TRBD2 (5 bases each). The CDR3 sequence is 15 residues long. Germline V gives CDR1 SGHDT, CDR2 YYEEEE. Trimming shortened V by 1 base and J by 2 bases, and 13 bases separated the two germline ends. CDR3 region: CASSLLGTQTYEQYF. CDR3 nucleotides: TGTGCCAGCAGCTTGTTAGGGACCCAGACCTACGAGCAGTACTTC.

This clonotype was recorded a few times. This rearrangement joins TRBV7-2 to TRBJ2-1, with 11 bases lining up with TRBD2. CDR1 SGHTA and CDR2 FQGNSA come from the germline V gene. The CDR3 runs 16 residues. The V and J ends lost 5 bases and 10 bases, in that order; junction bases with no gene match: 13. CDR3 in amino acids: CASSIKLAGDKREQFF. CDR3 nucleotide sequence: TGTGCCAGCAGCATCAAACTAGCGGGAGATAAGCGAGAGCAGTTCTTC.

This clonotype has a handful of counts. The chain recombines TRBV7-8 with TRBJ2-4, with D possibly matching TRBD1 (6 bases). Per the germline V gene, CDR1 is SGHVS and CDR2 is FQNEAQ. Trimming pared 8 bases from V and 3 bases from J, leaving 17 bases between. The CDR3 loop spans 15 amino acids. The CDR3 sequence: CASSLRGIGKNIQYF. The CDR3 nucleotides read TGTGCCAGCTCCCTCAGGGGCATTGGCAAAAACATTCAGTACTTC.

The chain has TRBV7-2 and TRBJ1-5; TRBD1 matches at 7 bases. Germline trimming cut 2 bases from V and 11 bases from J; bases unmatched to any gene: 9. CDR3 size: 14 residues. Germline V CDR1 and CDR2: SGHTA, FQGNSA. CDR3 coding DNA: TGTGCCAGCAGCTTACAGGGGGGCCCCTCCTCCCAGCATTTT. Translated: CASSLQGGPSSQHF.

This clonotype showed up just a few times. J is TRBJ2-5 and V is TRBV6-1; a possible D gene is TRBD2 (5 bases). Trimming removed 1 base at V and 4 bases at J, with 13 bases between. The CDR3 runs 15 residues. Germline CDR1 reads MNHNS; CDR2 reads SASEGT. CDR3 in DNA: TGTGCCAGCAGTGAAGAAGGCCTAGCTCTAGAGACCCAGTACTTC. As protein: CASSEEGLALETQYF.

The table lists this clonotype with a few counts. The V gene is TRBV19, the J gene TRBJ2-5; no clear D gene. With the DNA end fitting TRBJ2-1 better, the J assignment may be wrong. Germline CDR1 and CDR2: LNHDA and SQIVND (reference sequence). The CDR3 consists of 11 residues. As DNA, the CDR3 is TGTGCCAGTAGTATTATTGGTGAGCAGTTCTTC. Translation gives CASSIIGEQFF.

The CDR3 DNA sequence: TGTGCCAGCAGCGGTTGGATGGGGGGGGACCAAGAGACCCAGTACTTC. Its translation is CASSGWMGGDQETQYF. The chain carries TRBV7-9 and TRBJ2-5; 7 nucleotides match TRBD2. This CDR3 spans 16 amino acids. V was clipped by 5 bases and J by 0 bases; unmatched bases: 9. The germline gives CDR1 SEHNR, CDR2 FQNEAQ (reference sequence).

Comment on this clonotype: Mismatch with germline at one junction end may stem from a read error. The chain combines TRBV6-5 with TRBJ1-1; 8 bases line up with TRBD1. CDR3 length equals 14 residues. The germline gives CDR1 MNHEY, CDR2 SVGAGI. In nucleotides, the CDR3 is TGTGCCTGCAGGGGTGACAGGGGATACTCTGAAGCTTTCTTT. Residues: CACRGDRGYSEAFF.

This clonotype occurred a few times. The chain couples TRBV6-5 to TRBJ2-4; 11 bases map to TRBD2. CDR1 is MNHEY and CDR2 is SVGAGI in the germline V gene. The CDR3 consists of 16 residues. With V trimmed by 5 bases and J by 7 bases, 10 bases remained unmatched. Here the CDR3 reads CASSGGLAAPVNIQYF. CDR3 bases: TGTGCCAGCAGTGGGGGACTAGCGGCCCCAGTGAACATTCAGTACTTC.

The gene calls are TRBV28 and TRBJ2-6; no clear D gene. In germline, CDR1 is MDHEN, CDR2 SYDVKM. This CDR3 contains 16 residues. The DNA for the CDR3 is TGTGCGGTGGGTTTTGAGCTCCCCTCTGGGGCCAACGTCCTGACTTTC. Residues: CAVGFELPSGANVLTF. Full variable domain (remainder filled in from reference TRBV28 and TRBJ2-6): DVKVTQSSRYLVKRTGEKVFLECVQDMDHENMFWYRQDPGLGLRLIYFSYDVKMKEKGDIPEGYSVSREKKERFSLILESASTNQTSMYLCAVGFELPSGANVLTFGAGSRLTVL.

CDR3 loop: CSARVDRGGEQFF. Here the CDR3 DNA reads TGCAGTGCTAGAGTCGACAGGGGAGGCGAGCAGTTCTTC. The genes are TRBV20-1 and TRBJ2-5, with 8 bases identical to TRBD1. The last part of the DNA fits TRBJ2-1 better; the J call may be wrong. This CDR3 is 13 amino acids long. Germline CDR1 reads DFQATT; CDR2 reads SNEGSKA (reference sequence).

The chain joins TRBV6-5 to TRBJ1-1; 7 nucleotides line up with TRBD1. Germline trimming cut 5 bases from V and 4 bases from J; bases unmatched to any gene: 4. Looked up from germline, CDR1 is MNHEY and CDR2 is SVGAGI. The CDR3 consists of 13 residues. The DNA for the CDR3 is TGTGCCAGCAGTATCGACAGGGTCACTGAAGCTTTCTTT. It encodes CASSIDRVTEAFF.

In its sample, this clonotype was seen a few times. The chain has TRBV14 and TRBJ2-5; D may match TRBD1 or TRBD2 (5 bases each). The V gene lost 0 bases and the J gene lost 4 bases, with 15 bases spanning the gap. The CDR3 has 16 residues. CDR1 SGHDN and CDR2 FVKESK come from the germline V gene. The CDR3 sequence is CASSQDRGRISETQYF. The CDR3 region has the DNA TGTGCCAGCAGCCAAGATCGGGGCAGGATATCAGAGACCCAGTACTTC.

The V call is TRBV7-2, the J call TRBJ2-1; D ambiguous. V dropped 11 bases and J dropped 5 bases, with 10 bases sitting between them. CDR3 size: 11 residues. Germline V gives CDR1 SGHTA, CDR2 FQGNSA. This chain's CDR3 is CAGGEHNEQFF. The CDR3 DNA is TGTGCCGGCGGCGAACACAATGAGCAGTTCTTC.

The J gene is TRBJ2-2, the V gene TRBV2, with TRBD1 matching 10 bases. Per the germline V gene, CDR1 is SNHLY and CDR2 is FYNNEI. The CDR3 runs 14 residues. Trimming removed 8 bases from V and 6 bases from J; junction bases left unmatched: 6. CDR3 residues: CASRRTGGSGELFF. DNA for the CDR3: TGTGCCAGCCGAAGGACAGGGGGGTCCGGGGAGCTGTTTTTT.

The chain carries TRBV20-1 and TRBJ2-1, with a weak D call TRBD2 (5 bases). The CDR3 is made up of 13 amino acids. Germline loops: CDR1 DFQATT, CDR2 SNEGSKA (reference sequence). V lost 4 bases, J lost 8 bases, and 15 bases lay in between. CDR3: CSAIWPPEDEQFF. The CDR3, as DNA: TGCAGTGCTATATGGCCCCCGGAGGATGAGCAGTTCTTC.

The V gene is TRBV30, the J gene TRBJ2-3; D uncertain. Germline CDR1 GTSNPN, CDR2 SVGIG (reference sequence). V was clipped by 3 bases and J by 2 bases, with 6 bases between them. This CDR3 has 12 residues. This chain's CDR3 is CAWSGTTDTQYF. The CDR3 bases are TGTGCCTGGAGCGGAACCACAGATACGCAGTATTTT.